This T cell receptor beta chain is from a study of human T cells and chemical hapten exposure. Individual cDNA molecules (in the library) carried attached unique molecular identifiers. MiXCR, applied by TCRdb to the RACE reads, yields one record per CDR3 protein. The sample has tens of thousands of distinct CDR3 sequences, around 10% seen once. CDR3 size: 12 residues. Germline lookup yields CDR1 SQVTM and CDR2 ANQGSEA. The V and J ends lost 7 bases and 4 bases, in that order; junction bases with no gene match: 3. Overall study findings and caveats: Relative to control repertoires, expanded TCRs gave rise to significantly more large CDR3 similarity clusters.

To note about this clonotype: As yet, its antigen is unknown.

The time point denotes: patch test 2, 6 weeks after DPC sensitization. The treatment was: therapeutic diphenylcyclopropenone sensitization with weekly scalp DPC. Total RNA came from unfractionated whole blood. V usage is TRBV29-1 and J usage is TRBJ2-7; TRBD2 matches at 11 bases. The source is a woman in her forties or fifties with alopecia areata. Some clones in this sample may be carry-over from other donors' samples. Sequences were derived from whole blood, sampled in connection with sensitization to the hapten diphenylcyclopropenone (DPC). CDR3 loop: CSAGTSGYEQYF. CDR3 DNA: TGCAGCGCAGGGACTAGCGGATACGAGCAGTACTTC.